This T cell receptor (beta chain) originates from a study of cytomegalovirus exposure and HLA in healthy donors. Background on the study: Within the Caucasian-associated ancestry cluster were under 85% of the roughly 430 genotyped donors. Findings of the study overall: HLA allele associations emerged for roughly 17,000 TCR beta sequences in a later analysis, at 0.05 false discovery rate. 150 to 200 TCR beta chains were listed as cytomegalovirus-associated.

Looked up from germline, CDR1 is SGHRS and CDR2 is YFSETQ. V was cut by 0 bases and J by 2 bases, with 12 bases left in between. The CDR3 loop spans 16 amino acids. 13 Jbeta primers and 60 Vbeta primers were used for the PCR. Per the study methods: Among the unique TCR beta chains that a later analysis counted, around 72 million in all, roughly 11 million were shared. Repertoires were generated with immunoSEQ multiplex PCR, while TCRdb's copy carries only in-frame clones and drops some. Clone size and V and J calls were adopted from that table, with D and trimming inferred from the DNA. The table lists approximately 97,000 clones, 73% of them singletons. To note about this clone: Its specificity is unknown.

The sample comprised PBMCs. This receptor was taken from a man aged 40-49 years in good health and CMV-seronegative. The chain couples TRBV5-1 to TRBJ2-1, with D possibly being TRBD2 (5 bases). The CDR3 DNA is TGCGCCAGCAGCTTGGGAGGGCGAGGGACCTACAATGAGCAGTTCTTC. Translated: CASSLGGRGTYNEQFF.